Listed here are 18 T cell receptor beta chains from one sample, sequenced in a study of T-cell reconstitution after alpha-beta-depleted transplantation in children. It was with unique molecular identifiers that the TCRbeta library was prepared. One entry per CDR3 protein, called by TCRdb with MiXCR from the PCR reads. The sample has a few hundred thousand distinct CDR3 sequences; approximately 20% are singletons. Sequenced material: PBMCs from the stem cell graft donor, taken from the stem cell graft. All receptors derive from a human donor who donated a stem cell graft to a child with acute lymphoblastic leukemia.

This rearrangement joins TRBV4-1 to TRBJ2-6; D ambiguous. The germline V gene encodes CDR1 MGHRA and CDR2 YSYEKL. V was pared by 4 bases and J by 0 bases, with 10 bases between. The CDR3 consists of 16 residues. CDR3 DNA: TGCGCCAGCAGCCCAGACAACCACTCTGGGGCCAACGTCCTGACTTTC. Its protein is CASSPDNHSGANVLTF.

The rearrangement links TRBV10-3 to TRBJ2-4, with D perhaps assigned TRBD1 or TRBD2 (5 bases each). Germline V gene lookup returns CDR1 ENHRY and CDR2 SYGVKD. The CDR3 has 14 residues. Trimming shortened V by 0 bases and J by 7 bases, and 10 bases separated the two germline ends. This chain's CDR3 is CAISESGTGNIQYF. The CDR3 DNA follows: TGTGCCATCAGTGAGTCTGGGACGGGGAACATTCAGTACTTC.

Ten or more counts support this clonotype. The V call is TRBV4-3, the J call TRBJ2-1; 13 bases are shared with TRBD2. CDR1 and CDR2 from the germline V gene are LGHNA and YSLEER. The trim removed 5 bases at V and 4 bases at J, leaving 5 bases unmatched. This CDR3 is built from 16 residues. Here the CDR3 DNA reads TGCGCCAGCAGCTCGGGACTAGCGGGATCTTACAATGAGCAGTTCTTC. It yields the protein CASSSGLAGSYNEQFF.

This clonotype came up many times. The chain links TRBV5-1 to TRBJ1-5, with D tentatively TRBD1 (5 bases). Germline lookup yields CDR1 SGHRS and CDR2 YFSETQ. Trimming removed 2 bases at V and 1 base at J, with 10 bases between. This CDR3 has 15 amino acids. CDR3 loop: CASSLTGVSNQPQHF. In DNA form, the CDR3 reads TGCGCCAGCAGCTTAACAGGTGTGAGCAATCAGCCCCAGCATTTT.

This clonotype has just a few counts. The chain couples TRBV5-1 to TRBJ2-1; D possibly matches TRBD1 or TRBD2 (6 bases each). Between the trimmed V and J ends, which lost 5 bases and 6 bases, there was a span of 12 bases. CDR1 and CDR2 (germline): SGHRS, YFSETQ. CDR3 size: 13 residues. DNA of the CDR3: TGCGCCAGCAGTCTAGGGGGGCGCAATGAGCAGTTCTTC. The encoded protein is CASSLGGRNEQFF.

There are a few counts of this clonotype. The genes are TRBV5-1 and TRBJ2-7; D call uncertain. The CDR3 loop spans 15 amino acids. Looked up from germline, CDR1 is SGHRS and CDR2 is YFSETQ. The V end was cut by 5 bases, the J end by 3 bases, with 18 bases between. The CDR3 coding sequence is TGCGCCAGCAGGCCTGACCCCCGGGCTTTCTACGAGCAGTACTTC. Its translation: CASRPDPRAFYEQYF.

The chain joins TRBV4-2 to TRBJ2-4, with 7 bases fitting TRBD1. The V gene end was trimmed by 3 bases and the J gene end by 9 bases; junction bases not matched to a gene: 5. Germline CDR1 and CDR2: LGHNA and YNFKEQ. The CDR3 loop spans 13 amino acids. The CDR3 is CASSQQGVGIQYF. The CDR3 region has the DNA TGTGCCAGCAGCCAGCAGGGGGTAGGCATTCAGTACTTC.

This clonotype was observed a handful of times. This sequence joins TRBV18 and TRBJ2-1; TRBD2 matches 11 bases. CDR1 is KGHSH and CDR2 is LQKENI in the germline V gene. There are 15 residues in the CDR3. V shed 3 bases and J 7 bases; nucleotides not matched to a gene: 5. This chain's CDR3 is CASSPSASGRNEQFF. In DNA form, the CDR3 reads TGTGCCAGCTCACCGAGCGCTAGCGGGAGGAATGAGCAGTTCTTC. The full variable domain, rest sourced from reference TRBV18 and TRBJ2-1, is NAGVMQNPRHLVRRRGQEARLRCSPMKGHSHVYWYRQLPEEGLKFMVYLQKENIIDESGMPKERFSAEFPKEGPSILRIQQVVRGDSAAYFCASSPSASGRNEQFFGPGTRLTVL.

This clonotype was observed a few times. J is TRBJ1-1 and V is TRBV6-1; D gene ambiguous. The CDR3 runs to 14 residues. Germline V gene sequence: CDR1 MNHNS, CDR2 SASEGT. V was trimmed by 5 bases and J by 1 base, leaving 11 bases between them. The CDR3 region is CASSTGPRNTEAFF. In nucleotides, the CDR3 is TGTGCCAGCAGTACCGGACCGCGGAACACTGAAGCTTTCTTT.

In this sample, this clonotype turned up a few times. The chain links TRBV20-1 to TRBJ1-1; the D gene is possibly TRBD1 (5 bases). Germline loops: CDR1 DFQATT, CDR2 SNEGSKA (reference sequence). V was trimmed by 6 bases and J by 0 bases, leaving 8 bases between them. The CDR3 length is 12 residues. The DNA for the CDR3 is TGCAGTGCCGGGACCGTGAACACTGAAGCTTTCTTT. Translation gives CSAGTVNTEAFF.

The CDR3 bases are TGTGCCACCAGCAGAGATCCCGGGACAGCGTATTCACCCCTCCACTTT. As protein: CATSRDPGTAYSPLHF. The chain recombines TRBV15 with TRBJ1-6, with 7 positions matching TRBD1. The CDR3 consists of 16 residues. The ends lost 0 bases at V and 8 bases at J; junction bases unmatched: 7. The germline V gene encodes CDR1 LNHNV and CDR2 YYDKDF (reference sequence). The full variable domain, with the rest looked up from reference TRBV15 and TRBJ1-6, is DAMVIQNPRYQVTQFGKPVTLSCSQTLNHNVMYWYQQKSSQAPKLLFHYYDKDFNNEADTPDNFQSRRPNTSFCFLDIRSPGLGDTAMYLCATSRDPGTAYSPLHFGNGTRLTVT.

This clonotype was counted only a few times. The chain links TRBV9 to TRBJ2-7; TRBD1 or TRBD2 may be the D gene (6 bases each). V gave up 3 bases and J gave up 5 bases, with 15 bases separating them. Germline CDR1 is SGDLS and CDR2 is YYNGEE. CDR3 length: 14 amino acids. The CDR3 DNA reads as TGTGCCAGCAGCGAGACAGGTCGGAGGGACGAGCAGTACTTC. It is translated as CASSETGRRDEQYF.

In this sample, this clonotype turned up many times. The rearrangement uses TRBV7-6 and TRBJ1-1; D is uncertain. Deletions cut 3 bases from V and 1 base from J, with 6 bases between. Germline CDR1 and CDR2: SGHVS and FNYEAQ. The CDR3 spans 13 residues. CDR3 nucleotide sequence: TGTGCCAGCAGCTTCGGCTGGAACACTGAAGCTTTCTTT. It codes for CASSFGWNTEAFF.

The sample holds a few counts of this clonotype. CDR3 in amino acids: CASSPSRERTQYF. The DNA for the CDR3 is TGTGCCAGCTCACCAAGTCGGGAGAGGACCCAGTACTTC. The chain recombines TRBV18 with TRBJ2-5, with D perhaps matching TRBD2 (6 bases). Trimming left V 2 bases short and J 7 bases short, with 11 bases between. The CDR3 totals 13 residues. Germline V gene sequence: CDR1 KGHSH, CDR2 LQKENI.

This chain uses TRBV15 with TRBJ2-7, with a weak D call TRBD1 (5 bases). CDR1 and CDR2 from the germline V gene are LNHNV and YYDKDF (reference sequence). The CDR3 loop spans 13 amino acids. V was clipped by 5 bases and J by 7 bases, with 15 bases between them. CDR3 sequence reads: CATSGRAGREQYF. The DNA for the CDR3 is TGTGCCACCAGCGGAAGGGCAGGGCGGGAGCAGTACTTC.

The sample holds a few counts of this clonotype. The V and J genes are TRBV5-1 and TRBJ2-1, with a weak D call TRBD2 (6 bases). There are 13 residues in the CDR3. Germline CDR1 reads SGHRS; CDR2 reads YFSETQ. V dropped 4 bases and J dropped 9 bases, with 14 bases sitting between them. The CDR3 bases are TGCGCCAGCAGCCTTCTAGCGTCGGGTGAGCAGTTCTTC. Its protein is CASSLLASGEQFF.

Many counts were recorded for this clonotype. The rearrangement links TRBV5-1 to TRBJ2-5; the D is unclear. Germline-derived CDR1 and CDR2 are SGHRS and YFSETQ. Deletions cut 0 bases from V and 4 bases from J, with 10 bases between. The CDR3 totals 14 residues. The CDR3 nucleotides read TGCGCCAGCAGCTTGGGCGGAGCTCGAGAGACCCAGTACTTC. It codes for CASSLGGARETQYF.

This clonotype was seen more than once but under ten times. CDR3 sequence (DNA): TGTGCCAGCTCACCTCCACCTAGCGGCCCAACCCAAGAGACCCAGTACTTC. It specifies CASSPPPSGPTQETQYF. The chain is built from TRBV18 and TRBJ2-5, with 7 bases identical to TRBD2. The J segment lost 1 base and the V segment lost 3 bases, leaving 11 bases of the junction unmatched. The V gene's germline CDR1 is KGHSH and CDR2 LQKENI. The CDR3 runs 17 residues.